The 16 T cell receptor beta chains given below trace back to one sample, sequenced in a study of cytomegalovirus exposure and HLA in healthy donors. PCR used 60 Vbeta primers and 13 Jbeta primers. The method was immunoSEQ multiplex PCR; TCRdb's version includes in-frame clones alone and lacks a portion of them. The table lists some 250,000 clones, about 81% of them singletons. The sample taken for sequencing was PBMCs. These receptors all stem from a middle-aged woman in good health and CMV-seropositive.

This chain connects TRBV7-3 to TRBJ2-1, with 7 bases identical to TRBD2. After removal of 2 bases from V and 5 bases from J, the junction contained 6 bases not matched to a gene. The length of the CDR3 is 15 residues. CDR1 and CDR2 (germline): SGHTA, FQGTGA. CDR3 amino acids: CASSLGPSGNNEQFF. As DNA, the CDR3 is TGTGCCAGCAGCTTAGGTCCTAGCGGAAACAATGAGCAGTTCTTC.

This rearrangement joins TRBV30 to TRBJ1-6, with D perhaps matching TRBD1 (5 bases). Per germline, CDR1 GTSNPN and CDR2 SVGIG (reference sequence). The CDR3 has 16 amino acids. V was shortened by 2 bases and J by 3 bases, with 14 bases between the two germline ends. CDR3 nucleotide sequence: TGTGCCTGGAGTCCCGCGGGACTACTCTATAATTCACCCCTCCACTTT. Encoded protein: CAWSPAGLLYNSPLHF. Combining the CDR3 with reference TRBV30 and TRBJ1-6 gives the whole variable domain SQTIHQWPATLVQPVGSPLSLECTVEGTSNPNLYWYRQAAGRGLQLLFYSVGIGQISSEVPQNLSASRPQDRQFILSSKKLLLSDSGFYLCAWSPAGLLYNSPLHFGNGTRLTVT.

The CDR3 DNA reads as TGTGCCTGGAGACGGGGGGTTAGCGGGGAGCTGTTTTTT. It specifies CAWRRGVSGELFF. The J gene is TRBJ2-2, the V gene TRBV30; TRBD2 agrees at 7 bases. The CDR3 length is 13 residues. Trimming removed 3 bases from V and 7 bases from J; junction bases left unmatched: 5. The germline gives CDR1 GTSNPN, CDR2 SVGIG (reference sequence).

The V gene is TRBV9, the J gene TRBJ1-2; TRBD1 agrees at 10 bases. Unmatched junction bases numbered 7, after V lost 0 bases and J lost 8 bases. The CDR3 covers 15 residues. Germline lookup yields CDR1 SGDLS and CDR2 YYNGEE. The CDR3 DNA follows: TGTGCCAGCAGCGTAGAGGGACAGGGGTTTGGAGGCTACACCTTC. Encoded protein: CASSVEGQGFGGYTF.

V usage is TRBV25-1 and J usage is TRBJ2-7; 9 bases match TRBD2. The germline V gene has CDR1 MGHDK and CDR2 SYGVNS. V lost 2 bases and J lost 4; bases outside the gene matches: 12. This CDR3 has 17 residues. Here the CDR3 DNA reads TGTGCCAGCAGTGAAGGTGGGGCTAGCGGGGCGTTATACGAGCAGTACTTC. Amino acids: CASSEGGASGALYEQYF.

This clone was seen only a few times. The chain carries TRBV27 and TRBJ1-4, with 10 bases identical to TRBD1. Trimming took 6 bases from V and 7 from J; bases not matched to a gene: 5. CDR1 is MNHEY and CDR2 is SMNVEV in the germline V gene (reference sequence). This CDR3 has 14 residues. The CDR3 spells CASRFGTGAEKLFF. CDR3 nucleotide sequence: TGTGCCAGCAGATTCGGGACAGGGGCTGAAAAACTGTTTTTT.

With regard to this clone: Other DNA sequences within the sample encode an identical CDR3. The chain has TRBV6-5 and TRBJ1-6; 7 nucleotides agree with TRBD1. Looked up from germline, CDR1 is MNHEY and CDR2 is SVGAGI. After removal of 2 bases from V and 5 bases from J, the junction contained 6 bases not matched to a gene. CDR3 length: 16 amino acids. For the CDR3, the DNA is TGTGCCAGCAGTTACGCCGGGACAGCTCATAATTCACCCCTCCACTTT. Translated, it gives CASSYAGTAHNSPLHF.

This clone has a handful of counts. The V and J genes are TRBV6-5 and TRBJ1-1; no firm D call. The V end lost 2 bases, the J end lost 2 bases, and 15 bases lay between the germline ends. The germline CDR1 and CDR2 sequences are MNHEY and SVGAGI. CDR3 length: 16 residues. CDR3: CASSYGRPERNTEAFF. Written as DNA, the CDR3 is TGTGCCAGCAGTTACGGGAGGCCCGAAAGAAACACTGAAGCTTTCTTT.

This chain connects TRBV9 to TRBJ2-3; 8 positions match TRBD2. CDR1 and CDR2 (germline): SGDLS, YYNGEE. V was clipped by 2 bases and J by 2 bases; unmatched bases: 4. CDR3 size: 15 residues. The CDR3 sequence is CASSVAGGPTDTQYF. The CDR3 region has the DNA TGTGCCAGCAGCGTGGCGGGGGGCCCCACAGATACGCAGTATTTT.

This chain connects TRBV27 to TRBJ1-2, with 7 bases that match TRBD1. Germline values: CDR1 MNHEY, CDR2 SMNVEV (reference sequence). The CDR3 sequence is 16 residues long. The trim removed 3 bases at V and 1 base at J, leaving 8 bases unmatched. CDR3: CASSLAGTAVNYGYTF. The CDR3 nucleotides read TGTGCCAGCAGTTTGGCCGGGACAGCCGTTAACTATGGCTACACCTTC.

On this clone itself: Compared with germline, one end of the junction differs, possibly owing to a read error. The chain joins TRBV20-1 to TRBJ1-1, with unresolved D. Germline-derived CDR1 and CDR2 are DFQATT and SNEGSKA (reference sequence). This CDR3 is 10 amino acids long. DNA for the CDR3: TGCAGTGCCGCGAACGCTGAAGCTTTCTTT. It specifies CSAANAEAFF.

This chain uses TRBV30 with TRBJ2-3; D might be TRBD1 (6 bases). CDR1 and CDR2 from the germline V gene are GTSNPN and SVGIG (reference sequence). This CDR3 is built from 14 residues. Trimming took 8 bases from V and 1 from J, leaving 16 bases between them. This chain's CDR3 is CAGSGVVGTDTQYF. CDR3 nucleotides: TGTGCCGGATCAGGGGTTGTCGGCACAGATACGCAGTATTTT.

V is TRBV19 and J is TRBJ1-2; tentative D call: TRBD1 (5 bases). V was shortened by 3 bases and J by 0 bases, with 8 bases between the two germline ends. CDR3 length: 14 amino acids. The germline gives CDR1 LNHDA, CDR2 SQIVND (reference sequence). In DNA, the CDR3 is TGTGCCAGTAGTATGACCAGGGCTAACTATGGCTACACCTTC. Its protein is CASSMTRANYGYTF.

This clone was counted only a few times. The rearrangement uses TRBV27 and TRBJ2-5; 8 nucleotides line up with TRBD1. With the DNA end fitting TRBJ2-7 better, the J assignment may be wrong. The CDR3 is 14 amino acids. Looked up from germline, CDR1 is MNHEY and CDR2 is SMNVEV (reference sequence). Here the CDR3 reads CASSLMGQVYEQYF. The CDR3 DNA reads as TGTGCCAGCAGTTTGATGGGACAGGTCTACGAGCAGTACTTC.

The chain joins TRBV5-6 to TRBJ2-7, with 8 bases fitting TRBD1. V lost 4 bases and J lost 6; bases outside the gene matches: 12. The CDR3 has 15 residues. Germline lookup yields CDR1 SGHDT and CDR2 YYEEEE. The CDR3 region has the DNA TGTGCCAGCAGCCCGACAGGGGTTTTTATCTCCGAGCAGTACTTC. Translating gives CASSPTGVFISEQYF.

In this sample, this clone turned up once. This chain uses TRBV21-1 with TRBJ1-5; the table names TRBD1, a call not compared with the DNA. TRBV21-1 is described as a pseudogene. CDR3 size: 15 residues. CDR3: CARWGQGRRNQPQHF. For the CDR3, the DNA is TGTGCCAGGTGGGGGCAGGGGCGACGCAATCAGCCCCAGCATTTT.